Reported below is one TCR beta chain. The data stem from a study of blood T cell repertoires in COVID-19. Background on the study: Sites across the United States, Italy and Spain contributed samples from acute and convalescent COVID-19. Sample material is recorded as cDNA or gDNA derived from T cells, B-cell-depleted T cells, or PBMCs.

V shed 5 bases, J shed 2 bases, and the junction held 6 bases outside the gene matches. Germline values: CDR1 SGHTA, CDR2 FQGNSA. The CDR3 is 15 residues long. Methods used by the authors: How many nucleated cells were present was estimated from reference gene primer amplification. Profiled with immunoSEQ multiplex PCR; TCRdb holds only in-frame clones, not every one. That table furnishes V, J and clone size, whereas the DNA furnished D and trimming. This sample has just under 50,000 clones, with roughly 86% found just once. Sequenced input: peripheral blood. The clonotype was recovered from a human donor in a cohort sampled during active COVID-19. The chain uses TRBV7-2 and TRBJ1-2; 9 bases fit TRBD1. The CDR3 sequence is CASSRGDRANYGYTF. Written as DNA, the CDR3 is TGTGCCAGCAGCCGCGGGGACAGGGCCAACTATGGCTACACCTTC.